Listed below are T cell receptor beta chains from one sample, sequenced in a study of T cell changes during pregnancy in multiple sclerosis. Only in-frame clones appear in the TCRdb table, and some are missing; sequencing was by immunoSEQ multiplex PCR. Here the sample spans tens of thousands of clones, around 89% being singletons. Specimen: CD4+ T cells from peripheral blood mononuclear cells, collected in the first trimester of pregnancy. The receptors shown here come from a female donor in good health, enrolled as a control in a pregnancy study. The CDR3 runs from the conserved cysteine through the conserved F or W. A D gene is named only where the DNA matches it firmly. Rows give clone size only sometimes, using once, few, many, or a class for an expanded clone.

CDR3 protein,CDR3 DNA,V gene,clone size,J gene,D gene
CASSYLAGGSFEQYF,TGTGCCAGCAGTTACCTAGCGGGGGGGTCTTTCGAGCAGTACTTC,TRBV6-6,NA,TRBJ2-7,TRBD2
CASSLAGTSGSRHNEQFF,TGTGCCAGCAGCTTAGCAGGGACTAGCGGGAGTCGGCACAATGAGCAGTTCTTC,TRBV7-6,few,TRBJ2-1,TRBD2
CASTLGLAGAGRTQYF,TGTGCCAGCACCTTGGGACTAGCGGGGGCCGGGAGAACGCAGTATTTT,TRBV28,NA,TRBJ2-3,TRBD2
CASSPQPRLAGSYNEQFF,TGTGCCAGCAGCCCCCAACCCAGGCTAGCGGGCTCCTACAATGAGCAGTTCTTC,TRBV7-3,NA,TRBJ2-1,TRBD2
CASSPTGGHSYEQYF,TGTGCCAGCAGTCCGACAGGGGGCCATTCCTACGAGCAGTACTTC,TRBV28,few,TRBJ2-7,TRBD1
CAWSVLQDTQYF,TGTGCCTGGAGTGTACTACAAGATACGCAGTATTTT,TRBV30,NA,TRBJ2-3,NA
CASRQDSSGNTIYF,TGTGCCAGCAGACAGGACAGCTCTGGAAACACCATATATTTT,TRBV2,NA,TRBJ1-3,NA
CASSQELIDTQYF,TGCGCCAGCAGCCAAGAACTCATAGATACGCAGTATTTT,TRBV4-3,NA,TRBJ2-3,NA
CASSALALSSYEQYF,TGTGCCAGCAGTGCACTAGCCCTTAGCTCCTACGAGCAGTACTTC,TRBV2,NA,TRBJ2-7,NA
CASRFKPTGTEAFF,TGTGCCAGCAGGTTCAAACCTACAGGGACTGAAGCTTTCTTT,TRBV27,NA,TRBJ1-1,NA
CASSWTAGGPAGELFF,TGCGCCAGCAGCTGGACGGCGGGGGGGCCCGCCGGGGAGCTGTTTTTT,TRBV5-1,NA,TRBJ2-2,TRBD2
CASSEGQGFSNQPQHF,TGTGCCAGCAGTGAAGGACAGGGGTTTAGCAATCAGCCCCAGCATTTT,TRBV6-1,NA,TRBJ1-5,TRBD1
CSVSTSGTGELFF,TGCAGCGTTAGTACTAGCGGCACCGGGGAGCTGTTTTTT,TRBV29-1,NA,TRBJ2-2,TRBD2
CASSIWGVGANVLTF,TGTGCCAGTAGTATTTGGGGGGTTGGGGCCAACGTCCTGACTTTC,TRBV19,few,TRBJ2-6,NA
CSVDSSGANVLTF,TGCAGCGTTGACAGCTCTGGGGCCAACGTCCTGACTTTC,TRBV29-1,NA,TRBJ2-6,NA
CASSSASQETQYF,TGTGCCAGCAGCTCCGCGTCCCAAGAGACCCAGTACTTC,TRBV7-3,NA,TRBJ2-5,NA
CATSREGSYEQYF,TGTGCCACCAGCAGGGAGGGAAGCTACGAGCAGTACTTC,TRBV15,NA,TRBJ2-7,NA
CASSQRTGRYYEQYF,TGCGCCAGCAGCCAGAGGACAGGGAGGTACTACGAGCAGTACTTC,TRBV4-3,NA,TRBJ2-7,TRBD1
CASSRDTSNYGYTF,TGTGCCAGCAGCAGGGACACGTCTAACTATGGCTACACCTTC,TRBV6-6,NA,TRBJ1-2,NA
CSVGTGANYGYTF,TGCAGCGTGGGTACAGGGGCTAACTATGGCTACACCTTC,TRBV29-1,NA,TRBJ1-2,TRBD1
CASSPEGQGYGYTF,TGTGCCAGCTCACCAGAGGGACAGGGCTATGGCTACACCTTC,TRBV18,NA,TRBJ1-2,TRBD1
CASSPLSANSPLHF,TGTGCCAGCTCACCATTGAGTGCTAATTCACCCCTCCACTTT,TRBV18,once,TRBJ1-6,NA
CASSSGTGRLRPQHF,TGTGCCAGCAGTTCCGGGACAGGAAGGTTACGGCCCCAGCATTTT,TRBV27,NA,TRBJ1-5,TRBD1
CASSRMQESNQPQHF,TGTGCCAGCAGTCGGATGCAGGAAAGCAATCAGCCCCAGCATTTT,TRBV6-5,NA,TRBJ1-5,NA
CASSPPAALYGYTF,TGCGCCAGCAGCCCCCCGGCGGCTCTCTATGGCTACACCTTC,TRBV4-1,NA,TRBJ1-2,NA
CSAGQLEETQYF,TGCAGCGCGGGACAGTTAGAGGAGACCCAGTACTTC,TRBV29-1,NA,TRBJ2-5,TRBD1
CASTLAGGQETQYF,TGTGCCAGCACCCTAGCGGGGGGCCAAGAGACCCAGTACTTC,TRBV2,NA,TRBJ2-5,TRBD2
CAIGDRGNTDTQYF,TGTGCCATAGGCGACAGGGGGAACACAGATACGCAGTATTTT,TRBV19,NA,TRBJ2-3,TRBD1
CATWRGGREAQYF,TGCGCCACATGGAGGGGGGGCAGGGAGGCCCAGTACTTC,TRBV10-2,NA,TRBJ2-5,NA
CASSQVGGRVGAFF,TGTGCCAGCAGCCAAGTCGGGGGGAGGGTGGGGGCTTTCTTT,TRBV4-2,NA,TRBJ1-1,NA
CASSFVRGGYGYTF,TGCGCCAGCAGCTTCGTCAGGGGCGGGTATGGCTACACCTTC,TRBV5-1,NA,TRBJ1-2,NA
CASSFSGLTGELFF,TGTGCCAGTAGTTTCAGTGGGCTGACCGGGGAGCTGTTTTTT,TRBV19,NA,TRBJ2-2,NA
CASSPSGRANEKLFF,TGTGCCAGCAGTCCGTCAGGGAGGGCTAATGAAAAACTGTTTTTT,TRBV28,NA,TRBJ1-4,NA
CASSDREDDEQYF,TGTGCCAGTAGTGACAGGGAGGACGACGAGCAGTACTTC,TRBV19,NA,TRBJ2-7,NA
CASSQGQGQPQHF,TGCGCCAGCAGCCAAGGACAGGGTCAGCCCCAGCATTTT,TRBV4-1,NA,TRBJ1-5,TRBD1
CASSSSGGAYGYTF,TGTGCCAGCAGCTCCTCAGGGGGCGCTTATGGCTACACCTTC,TRBV7-2,few,TRBJ1-2,TRBD1
CASSSKKQGYGYTF,TGTGCCAGTAGTAGCAAAAAACAGGGGTATGGCTACACCTTC,TRBV19,NA,TRBJ1-2,TRBD1
CASSLGPNTEAFF,TGTGCCAGCAGCTTGGGGCCGAACACTGAAGCTTTCTTT,TRBV5-4,NA,TRBJ1-1,NA
CASQNLAGLTEQFF,TGTGCCAGCCAAAATTTAGCGGGACTTACTGAGCAGTTCTTC,TRBV28,NA,TRBJ2-1,TRBD2
CASSPIWTGVQPQHF,TGTGCCAGCAGTCCAATCTGGACAGGGGTACAGCCCCAGCATTTT,TRBV27,NA,TRBJ1-5,TRBD1
CASSLGGARGYTF,TGTGCCAGCAGCCTCGGTGGGGCTCGGGGCTACACCTTC,TRBV5-4,NA,TRBJ1-2,NA
CASSLVDRHEQYF,TGTGCCAGCAGCCTTGTCGACAGACACGAGCAGTACTTC,TRBV28,NA,TRBJ2-7,NA